This T cell receptor (beta chain) was captured by sequencing in a study of cytomegalovirus exposure and HLA in healthy donors. This PCR relied on a set of 60 Vbeta primers and 13 Jbeta primers. Data came from immunoSEQ multiplex PCR; TCRdb stores just in-frame clones and leaves some out. The sample shows nearly 300,000 clones, more than 80% of them seen only once. Trimming took 0 bases from V and 0 from J, leaving 15 bases between them. In germline, CDR1 is SNHLY, CDR2 FYNNEI. This CDR3 has 17 residues. This clone has only one observation. Its antigen is not identified. The donors were healthy bone marrow donors. Study conclusions and caveats: Earlier findings revealed that most TCR beta V segments proved productive either about 87% or about 30% of the time. 87-base-pair reads could not separate some V segments, including TRBV6-2 and TRBV6-3. Overall, approximately 150 TCR beta chains were annotated as cytomegalovirus-associated.

Material: PBMCs. V usage is TRBV2 and J usage is TRBJ2-7, with TRBD2 as a possible D gene (5 bases). The sequence derives from a man between 35 and 55 years old in good health and CMV-seropositive. CDR3 bases: TGTGCCAGCAGTGAAGCGCTTCGGGAAAGTCTCTCCTACGAGCAGTACTTC. Residues: CASSEALRESLSYEQYF.